The clone carrying this T cell receptor beta chain was found a few times. The antigen is unknown. These data are taken from a study of molecular identifiers for immune sequencing clone quantification. Overall study: Across replicate runs, RNA obtained from around 20,000 or 100,000 naive CD8 cells was divided into five, with four undergoing sequencing.

Study-level points and caveats: Barcode collisions between identical TCR molecules could shrink estimates of highly expanded clone sizes. Jurkat TCR RNA that was spiked in from one cell was reportedly detectable among one million naive cells.

Libraries of bulk TCR were made by previously described methods (with listed TCR primers). TCRdb reprocessed the PCR reads via MiXCR and lists one record per CDR3 protein. The table has more than 450,000 distinct CDR3 sequences, around a fifth seen once. The receptor comes from a human donor in good health. Some libraries in this study had Jurkat cell RNA spiked in. Sequencing used naive CD8+ T cells from blood, with Jurkat cell RNA spiked in. Subset described: FACS-sorted CD8+CD4-CCR7+CD45RA+ naive T cells.

This CDR3 is CASNDRLNTEAFF. The CDR3 bases are TGTGCCAGCAACGACAGGTTGAACACTGAAGCTTTCTTT. This chain uses TRBV5-4 with TRBJ1-1, with TRBD1 as a possible D gene (6 bases). The CDR3 totals 13 residues. CDR1 and CDR2 from the germline V gene are SGHNT and YYREEE (reference sequence). V gave up 6 bases and J gave up 0 bases, with 9 bases separating them.